These T cell receptor beta chains were read from a single sample in a study of T cell responses to AZD1222 COVID-19 vaccine. Profiled with immunoSEQ multiplex PCR; TCRdb holds only in-frame clones, not every one. The data show approximately 99,000 clones, more than 70% seen once. The sequenced sample was peripheral blood, obtained on day 0 of MenACWY control vaccination. The receptors were gathered from an adult in good health. Both conserved end residues are part of each CDR3. The D gene is left open where the match is weak. Size is omitted from some rows. Given values are once, few, many or a class for expanded clones.

-	15	TRBV4-1	TRBJ2-7	TRBD1	CASSQVDRGTYEQYF	TGCGCCAGCAGCCAAGTTGACAGGGGAACCTACGAGCAGTACTTC
-	14	TRBV5-6	TRBJ2-1	-	CASSVVPGGNEQFF	TGTGCCAGCAGCGTTGTCCCCGGTGGGAATGAGCAGTTCTTC
once	16	TRBV3-1/TRBV3-2	TRBJ2-5	TRBD2	CASSQDRTSAQETQYF	TGTGCCAGCAGCCAAGATAGGACTAGCGCCCAAGAGACCCAGTACTTC
-	15	TRBV9	TRBJ1-6	-	CASSADSSYNSPLHF	TGTGCCAGCAGCGCAGACAGCTCCTATAATTCACCCCTCCACTTT
-	12	TRBV24-1	TRBJ2-1	-	CATRDSYNEQFF	TGTGCCACCAGAGACAGTTACAATGAGCAGTTCTTC
-	13	TRBV19	TRBJ1-2	-	CASSNFGDYGYTF	TGTGCCAGTAGTAATTTCGGGGACTATGGCTACACCTTC
-	15	TRBV14	TRBJ2-3	-	CASSQGQPSTDTQYF	TGTGCCAGCAGCCAAGGGCAGCCTAGCACAGATACGCAGTATTTT
-	15	TRBV6-1	TRBJ2-7	-	CASSEKNRFSYEQYF	TGTGCCAGCAGTGAAAAAAACAGGTTCTCCTACGAGCAGTACTTC
once	15	TRBV6-5	TRBJ1-5	-	CASSYFFGTTQPQHF	TGTGCCAGCAGTTACTTTTTCGGGACTACTCAGCCCCAGCATTTT
-	14	TRBV27	TRBJ1-2	TRBD1	CASGQGTLLRGYTF	TGTGCCAGTGGACAGGGGACCCTCCTTCGAGGCTACACCTTC
-	15	TRBV5-5	TRBJ2-7	TRBD2	CASTPRASGGYEQYF	TGTGCCAGCACCCCGCGGGCTAGCGGGGGTTACGAGCAGTACTTC
-	15	TRBV4-3	TRBJ1-1	-	CASSQEIRRDTEAFF	TGCGCCAGCAGCCAAGAGATTAGGAGGGACACTGAAGCTTTCTTT
-	16	TRBV28	TRBJ2-7	-	CASSLPLGPTTHEQYF	TGTGCCAGCAGCCTCCCTCTTGGCCCAACCACCCACGAGCAGTACTTC
-	16	TRBV7-8	TRBJ1-5	-	CASSLGGGVSNQPQHF	TGTGCCAGCAGCTTAGGAGGTGGGGTTAGCAATCAGCCCCAGCATTTT
few	15	TRBV11-2	TRBJ2-7	-	CASSSPGHGTYEQYF	TGTGCCAGCAGCTCACCGGGACACGGAACCTACGAGCAGTACTTC
once	15	TRBV5-4	TRBJ1-2	-	CASSLDPGGGYGYTF	TGTGCCAGCAGCTTGGATCCGGGGGGCGGCTATGGCTACACCTTC
-	13	TRBV7-9	TRBJ1-2	-	CASSPGSGYGYTF	TGTGCCAGCAGCCCAGGGTCGGGCTATGGCTACACCTTC
-	15	TRBV6-5	TRBJ2-2	-	CASSYTTVNTGELFF	TGTGCCAGCAGTTACACGACAGTTAACACCGGGGAGCTGTTTTTT
-	15	TRBV24-1	TRBJ2-1	-	CATSDAGSTGNEQFF	TGTGCCACCAGTGATGCCGGGTCTACGGGGAATGAGCAGTTCTTC
-	17	TRBV2	TRBJ2-3	TRBD1	CASTSLGQGVYTDTQYF	TGTGCCAGCACCAGCCTGGGACAGGGAGTGTACACAGATACGCAGTATTTT
once	15	TRBV25-1	TRBJ2-2	-	CASGRIDRSTGELFF	TGTGCCAGCGGCCGGATCGACAGGTCCACCGGGGAGCTGTTTTTT
-	12	TRBV3-1/TRBV3-2	TRBJ1-2	-	CASSQRQYGYTF	TGTGCCAGCAGCCAAAGGCAGTATGGCTACACCTTC
-	15	TRBV6-5	TRBJ2-7	-	CASSYGGMGSYEQYF	TGTGCCAGCAGTTACGGTGGCATGGGGTCCTACGAGCAGTACTTC
-	15	TRBV6-5	TRBJ1-1	-	CASRRWGALNTEAFF	TGTGCCAGCAGGCGGTGGGGGGCCTTGAACACTGAAGCTTTCTTT
-	14	TRBV5-4	TRBJ1-2	-	CASRPGGGNYGYTF	TGTGCCAGCAGGCCGGGGGGCGGAAACTATGGCTACACCTTC
-	15	TRBV13	TRBJ1-1	-	CASTARGEGNTEAFF	TGTGCCAGCACCGCGAGGGGCGAGGGGAACACTGAAGCTTTCTTT
-	11	TRBV29-1	TRBJ1-2	-	CSVDGGYGYTF	TGCAGCGTTGATGGGGGTTATGGCTACACCTTC
-	15	TRBV7-3	TRBJ2-7	TRBD2	CASSQTSGGPYEQYF	TGTGCCAGCAGCCAAACTAGCGGGGGCCCCTACGAGCAGTACTTC
-	17	TRBV11-2	TRBJ2-1	-	CASSLYRGPPQYNEQFF	TGTGCCAGCAGCTTATACCGCGGACCCCCGCAATACAATGAGCAGTTCTTC
-	12	TRBV12-3/TRBV12-4	TRBJ2-1	-	CASSPTSNEQFF	TGTGCCAGCAGTCCGACTAGCAATGAGCAGTTCTTC
-	15	TRBV7-2	TRBJ2-5	TRBD1	CASSLLGTGEETQYF	TGTGCCAGCAGCTTACTCGGGACAGGGGAGGAGACCCAGTACTTC
-	16	TRBV7-3	TRBJ2-3	TRBD2	CASSSERGGLTDTQYF	TGTGCCAGCAGCTCCGAGCGGGGGGGCCTCACAGATACGCAGTATTTT
few	13	TRBV5-1	TRBJ1-2	-	CASSSDGGYGYTF	TGCGCCAGCAGCTCGGATGGAGGGTATGGCTACACCTTC
-	13	TRBV28	TRBJ2-5	-	CASSFLGEETQYF	TGTGCCAGCAGTTTTCTGGGGGAAGAGACCCAGTACTTC
-	15	TRBV5-4	TRBJ1-2	-	CASSSREGQSYGYTF	TGTGCCAGCAGCTCCCGAGAAGGGCAGAGCTATGGCTACACCTTC
-	14	TRBV28	TRBJ2-1	TRBD2	CASTPPGLVDEQFF	TGTGCCAGCACCCCCCCGGGACTAGTAGATGAGCAGTTCTTC
-	15	TRBV4-3	TRBJ2-7	-	CASSQGIWGSYEQYF	TGCGCCAGCAGCCAAGGGATCTGGGGAAGCTACGAGCAGTACTTC
-	14	TRBV9	TRBJ2-1	-	CASSTSGSYNEQFF	TGTGCCAGCAGCACCAGCGGCTCCTACAATGAGCAGTTCTTC
once	14	TRBV25-1	TRBJ2-5	TRBD1	CASFQGQGQETQYF	TGTGCCAGCTTTCAGGGACAGGGCCAAGAGACCCAGTACTTC
-	14	TRBV5-6	TRBJ1-5	-	CASSPWTSRQPQHF	TGTGCCAGCAGCCCGTGGACATCACGTCAGCCCCAGCATTTT
-	13	TRBV3-1/TRBV3-2	TRBJ1-2	-	CASSQVDAWGYTF	TGTGCCAGCAGCCAAGTTGACGCTTGGGGCTACACCTTC
-	14	TRBV6-4	TRBJ1-6	-	CASSDRVENSPLHF	TGTGCCAGCAGTGACAGGGTGGAAAATTCACCCCTCCACTTT
once	12	TRBV11-3	TRBJ1-2	TRBD1	CASSQGGTGYTF	TGTGCCAGCAGCCAGGGGGGGACTGGCTACACCTTC
-	14	TRBV5-6	TRBJ1-4	TRBD1	CASSLDGTAEKLFF	TGTGCCAGCAGCCTCGACGGGACAGCGGAAAAACTGTTTTTT
-	13	TRBV4-1	TRBJ2-5	-	CASSQGEQETQYF	TGCGCCAGCAGCCAAGGTGAACAAGAGACCCAGTACTTC